This entry lists 5 T cell receptor beta chains sequenced from one sample in a study of blood T cell repertoires in COVID-19 (dated by TCRdb to the early 2020s). Library preparation was by the immunoSEQ multiplex PCR assay. TCRdb obtained this table from immuneACCESS and retained in-frame rearrangements with V and J assigned. These tables miss some clones; where compared with another copy, unresolved V genes account for less than half of the shortfall, and the remainder is unexplained. Here the sample has about 70,000 clones; 80% to 90% occur a single time. The ten most abundant clones make up approximately 30% of the sample. The source material was peripheral blood. Receptor source: a woman older than 75 with active or convalescent COVID-19.

V gene TRBV2 combines with J gene TRBJ2-7, with 7 bases fitting TRBD1. Germline assignment: CDR1 SNHLY and CDR2 FYNNEI. This CDR3 is built from 16 residues. Trimming took 3 bases from V and 3 from J; bases not matched to a gene: 11. This CDR3 is CASSDSKGARSYEQYF. The CDR3 DNA sequence: TGTGCCAGCAGTGATTCCAAGGGGGCGCGGAGCTACGAGCAGTACTTC.

J is TRBJ1-3 and V is TRBV21-1; TRBD1 reflects the table's D call only, with no check against the DNA. TRBV21-1 is an annotated pseudogene. The CDR3 is 18 amino acids. CDR3 coding DNA: TGTGCCAGCAGCAAAATGCCCTCCGGACACTTCTCCGGAAACACCATATATTTT. Its translation: CASSKMPSGHFSGNTIYF.

This chain uses TRBV5-4 with TRBJ1-3, with 7 bases matching TRBD1. V shed 8 bases and J 4 bases; nucleotides not matched to a gene: 9. The CDR3 extends over 14 amino acids. The germline CDR1 and CDR2 sequences are SGHNT and YYREEE (reference sequence). The CDR3 loop reads CASRRTGEGNTIYF. CDR3 DNA sequence: TGTGCCAGTCGCCGGACAGGCGAAGGAAACACCATATATTTT.

The chain has TRBV10-2 and TRBJ2-1; 7 positions match TRBD2. Unmatched junction bases numbered 6, after V lost 3 bases and J lost 4 bases. Germline lookup yields CDR1 WSHSY and CDR2 SAAADI. The CDR3 runs 15 residues. The CDR3 sequence: CASSENSGVYNEQFF. DNA for the CDR3: TGCGCCAGCAGTGAAAACAGCGGGGTATACAATGAGCAGTTCTTC.

This chain links TRBV19 with TRBJ2-5, with a possible D match to TRBD2 (6 bases). V shed 1 base and J shed 5 bases, with 14 bases lying between them. This CDR3 comprises 15 residues. CDR1 and CDR2 from the germline V gene are LNHDA and SQIVND (reference sequence). Written as DNA, the CDR3 is TGTGCCAGTAGTATAGGGGGAGGCAGCCGGGAGACCCAGTACTTC. Its translation: CASSIGGGSRETQYF.